The clone carrying this T cell receptor beta chain was counted at least ten times. Antigen: not known. About 10 ml of fresh peripheral blood supplied the PBMCs. The sample belongs to a study of T cells in Graves' hyperthyroidism and ophthalmopathy. Overall study results and limits: Blood samples included most of the expanded thyroid clonotypes exceeding 0.001. The model predicted ophthalmopathy a median roughly six months before onset.

The TCR beta CDR3 regions underwent amplification using RNA transcripts as the source. TCR CDR3 regions were first amplified by RT-PCR with HTBI primers. TCRdb reprocessed the multiplex PCR reads with MiXCR, giving one entry per CDR3 protein. Of roughly 170,000 distinct CDR3 sequences listed, about 9.4% are singletons. Trimming took 0 bases from V and 0 from J, leaving 7 bases between them. There are 14 residues in the CDR3. The V gene's germline CDR1 is SGHRS and CDR2 YFSETQ. Source material: blood. This chain uses TRBV5-1 with TRBJ2-7; D gene ambiguous. This receptor was taken from a young woman with Graves' hyperthyroidism that later progressed to Graves' ophthalmopathy. The CDR3 DNA is TGCGCCAGCAGCTTGGCCGGTGACTCCTACGAGCAGTACTTC. Its translation is CASSLAGDSYEQYF.